A selection of T cell receptor beta chains follows, all from one sample in a study of blood T cells in healthy people across ages. MiXCR, applied by TCRdb to the 5' RACE reads, yields one record per CDR3 protein. The sample comprises roughly 2 million distinct CDR3 sequences, roughly 52% of which are singletons, and around 2.1% rests with the top ten. The source material was blood. The source is a woman in her forties in good health. CDR3s include the opening cysteine and the closing phenylalanine or tryptophan. Fields, in order: clone size, D gene, J gene, V gene, CDR3 protein, CDR3 DNA. D genes are given only for firm matches. Clone size is not always given. Where it is, it says once, few, many or a class for expanded clones.

>-|-|TRBJ2-1|TRBV27
CASWSSNEQFF
TGTGCCAGCTGGAGCTCCAATGAGCAGTTCTTC
>once|-|TRBJ1-5|TRBV28
CASSLSGDDGNQPQHF
TGTGCCAGCAGTTTATCAGGGGACGATGGCAATCAGCCCCAGCATTTT
>-|-|TRBJ2-3|TRBV10-2
CASSDPGPRGTDTQYF
TGCGCCAGCAGTGACCCGGGACCCCGGGGCACAGATACGCAGTATTTT
>-|TRBD1|TRBJ1-1|TRBV27
CASSFGQGITYTEAFF
TGTGCCAGCAGTTTCGGACAGGGAATCACGTACACTGAAGCTTTCTTT
>-|-|TRBJ2-7|TRBV4-1
CASSQDADEQYF
TGCGCCAGCAGCCAAGATGCGGACGAGCAGTACTTC
>few|-|TRBJ2-3|TRBV20-1
CSAREGSFVTDTQYF
TGCAGTGCTAGGGAGGGAAGTTTCGTCACAGATACGCAGTATTTT
>-|-|TRBJ2-5|TRBV20-1
CSARKSLGGMETQYF
TGCAGTGCTAGGAAGTCTTTGGGTGGTATGGAGACCCAGTACTTC
>-|-|TRBJ2-3|TRBV6-5
CASSFRLFDSTDTQYF
TGTGCCAGCAGTTTCCGCTTATTTGACAGCACAGATACGCAGTATTTT
>few|-|TRBJ2-7|TRBV20-1
CSASVQGRTYEQYF
TGCAGTGCTAGTGTCCAGGGCCGAACCTACGAGCAGTACTTC
>-|TRBD1|TRBJ1-6|TRBV12-3/TRBV12-4
CASSLEGQSSYNSPLHF
TGTGCCAGCAGTTTAGAGGGACAGAGCTCCTATAATTCACCCCTCCACTTT
>-|-|TRBJ1-1|TRBV5-1
CASSFGGGDTEAFF
TGCGCCAGCAGCTTCGGAGGGGGGGACACTGAAGCTTTCTTT
>-|-|TRBJ1-5|TRBV7-8
CASSFSGRVHNQPQHF
TGTGCCAGCAGTTTCTCCGGGAGGGTACACAATCAGCCCCAGCATTTT
>-|-|TRBJ2-1|TRBV29-1
CSVEPGRGSYNEQFF
TGCAGCGTTGAACCCGGACGGGGGTCCTACAATGAGCAGTTCTTC
>-|TRBD2|TRBJ2-5|TRBV20-1
CSARLGSGGPQETQYF
TGCAGTGCTAGGTTGGGGAGCGGGGGCCCCCAAGAGACCCAGTACTTC
>-|-|TRBJ2-3|TRBV7-3
CASSLDGMSTDTQYF
TGTGCCAGCAGCTTGGACGGAATGAGCACAGATACGCAGTATTTT
>-|-|TRBJ2-5|TRBV20-1
CSAEGYQETQYF
TGCAGTGCTGAGGGGTACCAAGAGACCCAGTACTTC
>-|TRBD2|TRBJ2-3|TRBV12-3/TRBV12-4
CASSLARSGGQYF
TGTGCCAGCAGTTTAGCGAGAAGCGGGGGGCAGTATTTT